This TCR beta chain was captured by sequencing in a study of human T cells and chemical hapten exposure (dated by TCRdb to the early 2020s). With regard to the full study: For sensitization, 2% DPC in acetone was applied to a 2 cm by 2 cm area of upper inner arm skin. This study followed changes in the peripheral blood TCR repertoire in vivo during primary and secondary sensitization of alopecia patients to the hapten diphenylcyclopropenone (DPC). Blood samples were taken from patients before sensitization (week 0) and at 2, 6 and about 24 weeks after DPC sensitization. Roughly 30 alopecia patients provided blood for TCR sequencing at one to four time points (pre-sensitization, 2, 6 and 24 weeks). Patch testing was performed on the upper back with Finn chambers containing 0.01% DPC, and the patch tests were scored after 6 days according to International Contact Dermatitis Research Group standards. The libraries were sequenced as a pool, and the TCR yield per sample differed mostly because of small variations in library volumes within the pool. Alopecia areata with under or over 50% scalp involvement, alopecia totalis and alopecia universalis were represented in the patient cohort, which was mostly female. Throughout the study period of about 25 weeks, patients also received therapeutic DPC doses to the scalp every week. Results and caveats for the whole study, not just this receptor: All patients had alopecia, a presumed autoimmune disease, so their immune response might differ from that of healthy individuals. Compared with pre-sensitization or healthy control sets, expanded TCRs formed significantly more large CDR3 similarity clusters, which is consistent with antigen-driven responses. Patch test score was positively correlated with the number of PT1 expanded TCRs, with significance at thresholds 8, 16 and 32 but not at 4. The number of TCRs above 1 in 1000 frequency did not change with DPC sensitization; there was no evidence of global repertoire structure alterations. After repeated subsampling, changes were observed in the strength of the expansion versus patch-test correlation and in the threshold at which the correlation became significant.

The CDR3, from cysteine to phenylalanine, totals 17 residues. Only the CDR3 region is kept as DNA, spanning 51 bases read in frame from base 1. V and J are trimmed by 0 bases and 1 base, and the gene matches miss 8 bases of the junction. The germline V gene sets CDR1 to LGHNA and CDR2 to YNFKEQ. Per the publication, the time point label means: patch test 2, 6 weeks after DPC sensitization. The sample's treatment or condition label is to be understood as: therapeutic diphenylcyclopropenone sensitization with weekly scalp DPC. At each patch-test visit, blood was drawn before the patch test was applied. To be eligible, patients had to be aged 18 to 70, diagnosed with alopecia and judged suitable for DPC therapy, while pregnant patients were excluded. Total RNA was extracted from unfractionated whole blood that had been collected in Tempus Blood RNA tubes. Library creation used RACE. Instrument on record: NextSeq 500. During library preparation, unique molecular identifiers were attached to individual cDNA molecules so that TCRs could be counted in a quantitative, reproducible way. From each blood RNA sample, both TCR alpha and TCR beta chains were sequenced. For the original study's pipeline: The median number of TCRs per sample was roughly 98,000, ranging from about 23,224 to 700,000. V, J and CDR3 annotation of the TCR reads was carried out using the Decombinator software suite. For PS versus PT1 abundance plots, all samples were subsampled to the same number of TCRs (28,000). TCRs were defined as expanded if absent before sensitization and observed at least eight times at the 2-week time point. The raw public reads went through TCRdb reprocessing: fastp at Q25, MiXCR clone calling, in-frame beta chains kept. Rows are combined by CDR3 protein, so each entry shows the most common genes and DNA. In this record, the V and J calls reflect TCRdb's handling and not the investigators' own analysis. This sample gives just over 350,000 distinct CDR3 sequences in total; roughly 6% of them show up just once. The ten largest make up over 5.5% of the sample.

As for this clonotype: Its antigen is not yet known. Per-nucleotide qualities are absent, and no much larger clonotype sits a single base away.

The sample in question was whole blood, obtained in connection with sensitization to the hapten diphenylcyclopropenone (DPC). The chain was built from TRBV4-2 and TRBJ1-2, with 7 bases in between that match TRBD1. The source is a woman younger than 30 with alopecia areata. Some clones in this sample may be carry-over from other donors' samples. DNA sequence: TGTGCCAGCAGCCAAGATACCGGGACAGTCATTAACTATGGCTACACCTTC. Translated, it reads CASSQDTGTVINYGYTF.